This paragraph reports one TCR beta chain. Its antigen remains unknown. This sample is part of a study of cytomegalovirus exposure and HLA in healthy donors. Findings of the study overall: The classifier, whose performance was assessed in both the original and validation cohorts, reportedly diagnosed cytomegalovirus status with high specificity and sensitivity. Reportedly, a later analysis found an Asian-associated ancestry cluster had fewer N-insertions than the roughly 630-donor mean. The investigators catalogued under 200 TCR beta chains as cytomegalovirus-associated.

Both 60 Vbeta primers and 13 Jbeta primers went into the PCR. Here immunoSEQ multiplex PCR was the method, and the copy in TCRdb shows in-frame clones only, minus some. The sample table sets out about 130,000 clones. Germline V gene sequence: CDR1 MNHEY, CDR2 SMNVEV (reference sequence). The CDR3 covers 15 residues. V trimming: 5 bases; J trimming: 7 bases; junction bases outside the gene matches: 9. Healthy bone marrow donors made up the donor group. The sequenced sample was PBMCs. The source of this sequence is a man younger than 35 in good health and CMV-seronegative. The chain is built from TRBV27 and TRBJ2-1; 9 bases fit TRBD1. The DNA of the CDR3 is TGTGCCAGCAGTGTCGCCGGGACAGGGCGAAATGAGCAGTTCTTC. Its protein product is CASSVAGTGRNEQFF.